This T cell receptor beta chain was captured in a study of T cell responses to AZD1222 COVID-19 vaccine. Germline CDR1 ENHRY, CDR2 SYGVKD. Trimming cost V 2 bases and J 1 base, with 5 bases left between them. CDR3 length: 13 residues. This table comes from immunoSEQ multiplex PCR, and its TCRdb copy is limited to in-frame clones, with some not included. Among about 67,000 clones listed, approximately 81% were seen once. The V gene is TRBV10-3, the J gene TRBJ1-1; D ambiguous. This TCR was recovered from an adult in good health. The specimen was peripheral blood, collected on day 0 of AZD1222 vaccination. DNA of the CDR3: TGTGCCATCAGTGAGCGCGGGAACACTGAAGCTTTCTTT. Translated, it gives CAISERGNTEAFF.